These 11 T cell receptor beta chains were sequenced from one sample in a study of shared clonotypes between healthy human individuals. The table came from immunoSEQ multiplex PCR; TCRdb's copy has only in-frame clones and leaves some out. The sample carries approximately 740,000 clones, nearly 95% recorded once. Naivety among CD8 cells was defined by CD45RO negativity and positive CCR7 selection, thereby excluding terminally differentiated effector memory CD45RA+ cells. Sequencing used naive CD8+ T cells sorted from blood. These receptors all come from a man aged 25 to 40 in good health.

The rearrangement links TRBV4-1 to TRBJ1-2; weak D call: TRBD1 (5 bases). CDR3 length: 15 amino acids. Germline V gives CDR1 MGHRA, CDR2 YSYEKL. V shed 4 bases and J shed 1 base, with 13 bases lying between them. Here the CDR3 reads CASSLRGSLNYGYTF. The CDR3 nucleotides are TGCGCCAGCAGCCTCCGGGGCTCTCTTAACTATGGCTACACCTTC.

J is TRBJ1-1 and V is TRBV10-3, with TRBD1 matching over 8 bases. Trimming took 10 bases from V and 2 from J; bases not matched to a gene: 6. The CDR3 extends over 13 amino acids. CDR1 ENHRY and CDR2 SYGVKD come from the germline V gene. CDR3: CATWGTGNTEAFF. The CDR3 coding sequence is TGTGCCACGTGGGGGACAGGAAACACTGAAGCTTTCTTT.

This clone was counted only a few times. The chain employs TRBV27 and TRBJ2-7; possibly TRBD2 for D (5 bases). The CDR3 extends over 12 amino acids. From germline, CDR1 is MNHEY and CDR2 SMNVEV (reference sequence). The V gene lost 6 bases and the J gene lost 3 bases, with 9 bases spanning the gap. The DNA for the CDR3 is TGTGCCAGCAGCGGACTGGACTACGAGCAGTACTTC. It encodes CASSGLDYEQYF.

The CDR3 sequence: CASSQTDGIHNEQFF. The CDR3 region has the DNA TGCGCCAGCAGCCAAACCGACGGGATACACAATGAGCAGTTCTTC. V and J are TRBV4-3 and TRBJ2-1; TRBD2 is a possible D gene (5 bases). Trimming removed 2 bases from V and 5 bases from J, with 13 bases in between. Germline assignment: CDR1 LGHNA and CDR2 YSLEER. The CDR3 covers 15 residues.

CDR3 loop: CASAPRGPAQETQYF. The DNA for the CDR3 is TGCGCCAGCGCGCCTCGGGGGCCAGCCCAAGAGACCCAGTACTTC. The V and J genes are TRBV5-1 and TRBJ2-5; D might be TRBD1 or TRBD2, each matching 6 bases. The CDR3 extends over 15 amino acids. Germline loops: CDR1 SGHRS, CDR2 YFSETQ. V shed 7 bases and J shed 1 base, with 17 bases lying between them.

This chain joins TRBV7-2 and TRBJ2-7; tentative D call: TRBD1 (5 bases). The length of the CDR3 is 14 residues. The germline V gene has CDR1 SGHTA and CDR2 FQGNSA. V was shortened by 5 bases and J by 1 base, with 12 bases between the two germline ends. In nucleotides, the CDR3 is TGTGCCAGCAGCGCGCTGACAGTTTCCTACGAGCAGTACTTC. This translates into CASSALTVSYEQYF. Variable domain in full (rest from reference TRBV7-2 and TRBJ2-7): GAGVSQSPSNKVTEKGKDVELRCDPISGHTALYWYRQSLGQGLEFLIYFQGNSAPDKSGLPSDRFSAERTGGSVSTLTIQRTQQEDSAVYLCASSALTVSYEQYFGPGTRLTVT.

V usage is TRBV7-7 and J usage is TRBJ2-1; tentatively, D is TRBD1 or TRBD2 (5 bases each). Germline-derived CDR1 and CDR2 are SSHAT and FNYEAQ (reference sequence). The CDR3 is 15 residues long. The V end was cut by 6 bases, the J end by 3 bases, with 15 bases between. The CDR3 here is CASSKTNTGYNEQFF. CDR3 DNA: TGTGCCAGCAGTAAGACTAACACAGGCTACAATGAGCAGTTCTTC.

The chain joins TRBV27 to TRBJ2-7; 9 bases match TRBD1. Trimming at V came to 5 bases and at J to 0 bases, leaving 2 bases not matched to a gene. The germline V gene has CDR1 MNHEY and CDR2 SMNVEV (reference sequence). The CDR3 runs to 14 residues. CDR3 sequence: CASSTGGPSYEQYF. CDR3 sequence (DNA): TGTGCCAGCAGTACAGGGGGCCCCTCCTACGAGCAGTACTTC.

J is TRBJ2-5 and V is TRBV7-9; D remains unclear. The length of the CDR3 is 19 residues. Germline V gene lookup returns CDR1 SEHNR and CDR2 FQNEAQ (reference sequence). Between the trimmed V and J ends, which lost 0 bases and 5 bases, there was a span of 25 bases. The CDR3 region has the DNA TGTGCCAGCAGCTTAGCCATCACGCTTCGTGACGGAACATTGGAGACCCAGTACTTC. As protein: CASSLAITLRDGTLETQYF.

This clone was detected once. The chain carries TRBV6-5 and TRBJ2-7; D is possibly TRBD1 (6 bases). Trimming took off 6 bases at V and 5 bases at J, with 14 bases between the two ends. CDR3 length: 13 amino acids. Germline V gene sequence: CDR1 MNHEY, CDR2 SVGAGI. The CDR3, as DNA: TGTGCCAGCAGATTCACAGGGACCCACGAGCAGTACTTC. Its translation: CASRFTGTHEQYF.

V gene TRBV6-6 combines with J gene TRBJ1-5; D gene ambiguous. This CDR3 comprises 15 residues. Looked up from germline, CDR1 is MNHNY and CDR2 is SVGAGI (reference sequence). V was pared by 10 bases and J by 7 bases, with 23 bases between. The CDR3 region is CATFANQAPVQPQHF. Here the CDR3 DNA reads TGTGCCACCTTTGCCAATCAGGCTCCCGTACAGCCCCAGCATTTT.